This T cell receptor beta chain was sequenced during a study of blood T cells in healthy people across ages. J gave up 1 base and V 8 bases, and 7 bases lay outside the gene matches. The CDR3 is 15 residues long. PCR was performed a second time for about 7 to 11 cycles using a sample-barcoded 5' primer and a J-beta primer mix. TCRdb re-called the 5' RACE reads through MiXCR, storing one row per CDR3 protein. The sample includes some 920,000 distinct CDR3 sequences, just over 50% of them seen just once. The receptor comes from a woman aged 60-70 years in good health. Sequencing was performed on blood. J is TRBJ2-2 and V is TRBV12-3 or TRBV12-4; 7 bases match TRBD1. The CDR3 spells CASWPTGMNTGELFF. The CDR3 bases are TGTGCCAGCTGGCCGACAGGGATGAACACCGGGGAGCTGTTTTTT.